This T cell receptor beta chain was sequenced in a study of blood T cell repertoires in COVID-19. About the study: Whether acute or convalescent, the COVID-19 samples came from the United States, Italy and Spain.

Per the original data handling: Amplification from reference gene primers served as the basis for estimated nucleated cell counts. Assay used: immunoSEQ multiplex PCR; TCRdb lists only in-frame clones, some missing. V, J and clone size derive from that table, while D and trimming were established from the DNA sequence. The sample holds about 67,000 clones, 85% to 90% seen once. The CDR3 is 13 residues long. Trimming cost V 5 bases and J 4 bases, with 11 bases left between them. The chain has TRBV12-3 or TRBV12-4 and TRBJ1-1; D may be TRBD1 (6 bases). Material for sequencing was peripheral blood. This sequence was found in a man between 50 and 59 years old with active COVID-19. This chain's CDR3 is CASSEQGFTEAFF. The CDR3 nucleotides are TGTGCCAGCAGTGAACAGGGATTCACTGAAGCTTTCTTT.